The 23 T cell receptor beta chains listed next were all sequenced from one sample in a study of OX40 agonist ivuxolimab in advanced cancers. Assay used: immunoSEQ multiplex PCR; TCRdb lists only in-frame clones, some missing. The table includes around 48,000 clones, 83% detected once. The material sequenced was CD4+ or CD8+ T cells sorted from blood, taken in a trial of the OX40 agonist ivuxolimab. All receptors come from an adult with an advanced solid tumor such as melanoma, head and neck, liver or kidney cancer.

This clone was seen a few times. The rearrangement uses TRBV6-6 and TRBJ1-1; perhaps TRBD1 as D (5 bases). The CDR3 contains 12 residues. The V gene's germline CDR1 is MNHNY and CDR2 SVGAGI (reference sequence). V was pared by 6 bases and J by 11 bases, with 16 bases between. In nucleotides, the CDR3 is TGTGCCAGCAGCACCGGGACGGCAGAGGCTTTCTTT. It yields the protein CASSTGTAEAFF.

J is TRBJ1-6 and V is TRBV4-3; the match to TRBD1 covers 7 bases. The germline CDR1 and CDR2 sequences are LGHNA and YSLEER. The V and J ends lost 2 bases and 6 bases, in that order; junction bases with no gene match: 7. The CDR3 has 16 residues. CDR3 sequence (DNA): TGCGCCAGCAGCCAATCCTCGACAGGGACTAATTCACCCCTCCACTTT. Translating it yields CASSQSSTGTNSPLHF.

The chain links TRBV7-9 to TRBJ2-7, with D possibly being TRBD2 (5 bases). V lost 3 bases and J 0 bases, leaving 9 bases between the germline ends. The CDR3 is made up of 14 amino acids. The V gene's germline CDR1 is SEHNR and CDR2 FQNEAQ (reference sequence). DNA for the CDR3: TGTGCCAGCAGCTTCGGAGGTGACTCCTACGAGCAGTACTTC. Translation: CASSFGGDSYEQYF.

This chain uses TRBV19 with TRBJ1-5, with D tentatively TRBD1 (6 bases). From germline, CDR1 is LNHDA and CDR2 SQIVND (reference sequence). The germline V and J ends were trimmed by 8 bases and 4 bases, with 12 bases remaining between them. CDR3 length: 13 residues. CDR3: CASAYRDNQPQHF. For the CDR3, the DNA is TGTGCCAGTGCTTACAGGGATAATCAGCCCCAGCATTTT.

The gene calls are TRBV9 and TRBJ1-5; D is possibly TRBD1 (6 bases). Germline CDR1 and CDR2: SGDLS and YYNGEE. The CDR3 consists of 14 residues. Between the trimmed V and J ends, which lost 2 bases and 5 bases, there was a span of 11 bases. CDR3 nucleotide sequence: TGTGCCAGCAGCGTGGACAGTCGGGATCAGCCCCAGCATTTT. It specifies CASSVDSRDQPQHF.

This chain uses TRBV6-5 with TRBJ1-2; 8 bases agree with TRBD1. Germline-derived CDR1 and CDR2 are MNHEY and SVGAGI. The V and J ends lost 9 bases and 4 bases, in that order; junction bases with no gene match: 13. The CDR3 has 15 amino acids. The CDR3 protein is CASRGQETPLYGYTF. Here the CDR3 DNA reads TGTGCCAGTAGGGGACAGGAGACACCCCTCTATGGCTACACCTTC.

The V and J genes are TRBV6-6 and TRBJ1-5; a weak D match, TRBD1 (5 bases). Trimming took off 6 bases at V and 0 bases at J, with 12 bases between the two ends. CDR1 is MNHNY and CDR2 is SVGAGI in the germline V gene (reference sequence). CDR3 length: 15 amino acids. CDR3 DNA sequence: TGTGCCAGCAGCCCCGGGACGGTTAGCAATCAGCCCCAGCATTTT. It translates to CASSPGTVSNQPQHF.

V gene TRBV10-3 combines with J gene TRBJ2-2, with D possibly TRBD1 on 6 matching bases. The V end was cut by 3 bases, the J end by 4 bases, with 15 bases between. Per germline, CDR1 ENHRY and CDR2 SYGVKD. This CDR3 is 16 amino acids long. Written as DNA, the CDR3 is TGTGCCATCAGTGACGGACAGCCGGACGGCACCGGGGAGCTGTTTTTT. Translation gives CAISDGQPDGTGELFF.

A word on this clone: The junction departs from the called germline gene at one end, perhaps through a read error. The rearrangement links TRBV19 to TRBJ2-1; 11 positions match TRBD2. The CDR3 is 14 amino acids. Germline CDR1 is LNHDA and CDR2 is SQIVND (reference sequence). The CDR3 reads CASSIAGGLREQFF. The CDR3, as DNA: TGTGCCAGTAGCATAGCGGGGGGGCTTCGGGAGCAGTTCTTC.

The chain combines TRBV4-3 with TRBJ1-2; D ambiguous. This CDR3 spans 15 amino acids. Trimming pared 4 bases from V and 0 bases from J, leaving 12 bases between. The germline CDR1 and CDR2 sequences are LGHNA and YSLEER. The CDR3 DNA reads as TGCGCCAGCAGCCGAGGACGGAGGACTAACTATGGCTACACCTTC. Protein product: CASSRGRRTNYGYTF.

The chain couples TRBV7-2 to TRBJ2-5, with 13 bases matching TRBD2. V shed 4 bases and J 6 bases; nucleotides not matched to a gene: 8. CDR1 is SGHTA, CDR2 FQGNSA, per germline. This CDR3 contains 16 residues. The CDR3 loop reads CASSWTSGGPGKTQYF. Here the CDR3 DNA reads TGTGCCAGCAGCTGGACTAGCGGGGGCCCTGGGAAGACCCAGTACTTC.

V gene TRBV30 combines with J gene TRBJ2-3; D gene ambiguous. Trimming took 6 bases from V and 5 from J, leaving 18 bases between them. In germline, CDR1 is GTSNPN, CDR2 SVGIG (reference sequence). This CDR3 region has 14 residues. The CDR3 loop reads CACSELSGRDTQYF. In DNA form, the CDR3 reads TGTGCCTGCTCGGAGCTATCCGGCCGAGATACGCAGTATTTT.

This clone has just a few counts. The chain combines TRBV6-5 with TRBJ2-7, with 7 bases fitting TRBD1. The V and J ends lost 5 bases and 1 base, in that order; junction bases with no gene match: 8. The CDR3 covers 15 residues. Germline lookup yields CDR1 MNHEY and CDR2 SVGAGI. In DNA, the CDR3 is TGTGCCAGCAGTCTGAGGGGGCTCGGGTCCTACGAGCAGTACTTC. It specifies CASSLRGLGSYEQYF.

V usage is TRBV5-1 and J usage is TRBJ2-5; D may be TRBD2 (6 bases). V lost 1 base, J lost 1 base, and 14 bases lay in between. CDR1 SGHRS and CDR2 YFSETQ come from the germline V gene. This CDR3 has 16 amino acids. The CDR3 spells CASSLQDNGGQETQYF. CDR3 nucleotide sequence: TGCGCCAGCAGCTTGCAGGATAACGGGGGCCAAGAGACCCAGTACTTC.

V gene TRBV4-3 combines with J gene TRBJ1-1; D gene uncertain. V lost 4 bases and J 1 base, leaving 10 bases between the germline ends. This CDR3 has 14 residues. The germline CDR1 and CDR2 sequences are LGHNA and YSLEER. The CDR3 is CASSRKTRNTEAFF. DNA for the CDR3: TGCGCCAGCAGCCGTAAAACAAGGAACACTGAAGCTTTCTTT.

The chain uses TRBV18 and TRBJ2-3, with TRBD2 matching over 12 bases. V lost 3 bases and J lost 8; bases outside the gene matches: 6. Germline V CDR1 and CDR2: KGHSH, LQKENI. CDR3 length: 15 residues. CDR3 sequence: CASSPRQLAGGTQYF. CDR3 DNA sequence: TGTGCCAGCTCACCCCGGCAACTAGCGGGGGGTACGCAGTATTTT.

This clone has just one count. The chain joins TRBV10-2 to TRBJ1-4; 8 positions agree with TRBD1. The germline V gene has CDR1 WSHSY and CDR2 SAAADI. This CDR3 region has 14 residues. The trim removed 6 bases at V and 7 bases at J, leaving 7 bases unmatched. The CDR3 DNA reads TGCGCCAGCAGACAGGACAGGGCACGTGAAAAACTGTTTTTT. It specifies CASRQDRAREKLFF.

This chain links TRBV14 with TRBJ1-6, with 9 bases identical to TRBD1. The CDR3 runs to 15 residues. Trimming took 4 bases from V and 7 from J; bases not matched to a gene: 5. Germline values: CDR1 SGHDN, CDR2 FVKESK. CDR3 amino acids: CASSPQGARNSPLHF. In DNA, the CDR3 is TGTGCCAGCAGCCCACAGGGGGCTAGGAATTCACCCCTCCACTTT.

The gene calls are TRBV5-1 and TRBJ1-3; a weak D match, TRBD1 (5 bases). The length of the CDR3 is 15 residues. The germline V gene encodes CDR1 SGHRS and CDR2 YFSETQ. V was pared by 0 bases and J by 6 bases, with 13 bases between. The CDR3 DNA reads as TGCGCCAGCAGCTTGGGGGGCGCTAGCCCAAACACCATATATTTT. This sequence encodes CASSLGGASPNTIYF.

The chain employs TRBV25-1 and TRBJ2-3; D remains unclear. V lost 5 bases, J lost 5 bases, and 5 bases lay in between. Germline V gives CDR1 MGHDK, CDR2 SYGVNS. The CDR3 is 11 residues long. CDR3 region: CASSKIDTQYF. CDR3 bases: TGTGCCAGCAGTAAGATAGATACGCAGTATTTT.

As DNA, the CDR3 is TGTGCCAGCAGTTTAGGTTCCAGGCCCCTAGCCAAAAACATTCAGTACTTC. It specifies CASSLGSRPLAKNIQYF. V is TRBV27 and J is TRBJ2-4, with D unresolved. The CDR3 contains 17 residues. From germline, CDR1 is MNHEY and CDR2 SMNVEV (reference sequence). V was shortened by 2 bases and J by 0 bases, with 14 bases between the two germline ends.

The chain combines TRBV5-1 with TRBJ2-7; D is perhaps TRBD1 or TRBD2 (5 bases each). The CDR3 sequence is 15 residues long. Germline CDR1 SGHRS, CDR2 YFSETQ. The V and J ends lost 4 bases and 3 bases respectively, with 17 bases between them. The CDR3 DNA reads TGCGCCAGCAGCCCCGTGGGGGACCGGAGCTACGAGCAGTACTTC. The encoded protein is CASSPVGDRSYEQYF.

The chain uses TRBV5-1 and TRBJ2-5; TRBD2 matches 7 bases. The J call may be mistaken, given a closer DNA end match to TRBJ2-7. The germline V gene encodes CDR1 SGHRS and CDR2 YFSETQ. This CDR3 region has 14 residues. The CDR3: CASSLGSGVYEQYF. As DNA, the CDR3 is TGCGCCAGCAGCTTGGGAAGCGGGGTTTACGAGCAGTACTTC.